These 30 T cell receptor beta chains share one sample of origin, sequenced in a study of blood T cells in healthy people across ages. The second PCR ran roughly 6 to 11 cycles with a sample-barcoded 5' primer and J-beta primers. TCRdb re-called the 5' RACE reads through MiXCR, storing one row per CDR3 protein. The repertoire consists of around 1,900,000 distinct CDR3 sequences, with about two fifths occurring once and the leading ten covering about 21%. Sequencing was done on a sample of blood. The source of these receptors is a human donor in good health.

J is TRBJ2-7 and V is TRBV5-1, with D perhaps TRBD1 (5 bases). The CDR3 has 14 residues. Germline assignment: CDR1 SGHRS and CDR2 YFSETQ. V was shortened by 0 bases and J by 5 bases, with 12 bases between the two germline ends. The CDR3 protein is CASSLEFRAHEQYF. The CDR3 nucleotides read TGCGCCAGCAGCTTGGAATTCAGGGCCCACGAGCAGTACTTC.

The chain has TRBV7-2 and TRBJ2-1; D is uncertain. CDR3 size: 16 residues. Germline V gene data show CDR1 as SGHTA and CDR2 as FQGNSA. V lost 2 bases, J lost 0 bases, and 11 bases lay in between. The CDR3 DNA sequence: TGTGCCAGCAGCTTAATGTGGTCGGGCTCCTACAATGAGCAGTTCTTC. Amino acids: CASSLMWSGSYNEQFF.

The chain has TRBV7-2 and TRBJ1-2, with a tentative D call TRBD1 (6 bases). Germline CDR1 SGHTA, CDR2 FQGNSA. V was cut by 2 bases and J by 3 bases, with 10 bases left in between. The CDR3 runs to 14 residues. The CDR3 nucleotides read TGTGCCAGCAGCTTACGGGGGGGCTACTATGGCTACACCTTC. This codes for CASSLRGGYYGYTF.

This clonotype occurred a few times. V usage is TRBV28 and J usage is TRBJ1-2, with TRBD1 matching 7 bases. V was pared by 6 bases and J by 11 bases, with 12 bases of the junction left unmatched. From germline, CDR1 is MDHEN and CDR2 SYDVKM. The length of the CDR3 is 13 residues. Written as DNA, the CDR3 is TGTGCCAGCAGCCTAGACCCACAGGGGAGGTACACCTTC. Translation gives CASSLDPQGRYTF.

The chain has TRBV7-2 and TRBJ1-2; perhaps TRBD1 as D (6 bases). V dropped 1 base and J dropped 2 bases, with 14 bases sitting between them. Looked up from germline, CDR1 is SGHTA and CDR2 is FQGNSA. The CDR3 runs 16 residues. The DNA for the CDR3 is TGTGCCAGCAGCTTAGTGGACAGCGCTATGAACTATGGCTACACCTTC. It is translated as CASSLVDSAMNYGYTF. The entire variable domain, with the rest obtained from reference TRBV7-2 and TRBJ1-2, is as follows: GAGVSQSPSNKVTEKGKDVELRCDPISGHTALYWYRQSLGQGLEFLIYFQGNSAPDKSGLPSDRFSAERTGGSVSTLTIQRTQQEDSAVYLCASSLVDSAMNYGYTFGSGTRLTVV.

CDR3 sequence reads: CASSQVGYDTGELFF. The CDR3 DNA reads TGCGCCAGCAGCCAAGTCGGCTATGACACCGGGGAGCTGTTTTTT. This chain connects TRBV4-3 to TRBJ2-2; no clear D. This CDR3 has 15 amino acids. Germline-derived CDR1 and CDR2 are LGHNA and YSLEER. V gave up 1 base and J gave up 3 bases, with 9 bases separating them.

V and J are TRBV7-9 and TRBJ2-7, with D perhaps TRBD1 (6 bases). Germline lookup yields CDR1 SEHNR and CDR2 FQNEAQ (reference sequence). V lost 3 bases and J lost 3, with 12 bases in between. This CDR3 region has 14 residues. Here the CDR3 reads CASSLNAGDYEQYF. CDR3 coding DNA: TGTGCCAGCAGCTTGAACGCAGGGGACTACGAGCAGTACTTC.

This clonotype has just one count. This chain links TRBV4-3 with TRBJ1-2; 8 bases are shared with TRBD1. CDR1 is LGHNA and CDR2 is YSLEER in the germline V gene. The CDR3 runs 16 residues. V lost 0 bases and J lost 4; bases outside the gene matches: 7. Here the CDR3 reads CASSQDLAGGSYGYTF. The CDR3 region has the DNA TGCGCCAGCAGCCAAGATCTAGCAGGGGGCAGCTATGGCTACACCTTC.

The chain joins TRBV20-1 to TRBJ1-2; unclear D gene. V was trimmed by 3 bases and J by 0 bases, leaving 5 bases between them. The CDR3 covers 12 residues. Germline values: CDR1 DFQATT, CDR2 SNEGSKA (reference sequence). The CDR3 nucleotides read TGCAGTGCTAGTTCATCTAACTATGGCTACACCTTC. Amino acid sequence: CSASSSNYGYTF.

CDR3 residues: CASSSRTGAVYGYTF. The CDR3 coding sequence is TGTGCCAGCTCATCTCGGACAGGCGCAGTCTATGGCTACACCTTC. The rearrangement joins TRBV18 to TRBJ1-2; TRBD1 matches at 7 bases. Trimming removed 5 bases from V and 4 bases from J; junction bases left unmatched: 10. The CDR3 is made up of 15 amino acids. Germline V gene lookup returns CDR1 KGHSH and CDR2 LQKENI. Drawing the rest from reference TRBV18 and TRBJ1-2, the complete variable domain is NAGVMQNPRHLVRRRGQEARLRCSPMKGHSHVYWYRQLPEEGLKFMVYLQKENIIDESGMPKERFSAEFPKEGPSILRIQQVVRGDSAAYFCASSSRTGAVYGYTFGSGTRLTVV.

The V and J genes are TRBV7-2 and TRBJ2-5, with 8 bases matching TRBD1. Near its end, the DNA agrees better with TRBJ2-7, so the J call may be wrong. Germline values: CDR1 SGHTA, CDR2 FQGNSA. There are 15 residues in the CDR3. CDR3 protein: CASSWGTGEVGEQYF. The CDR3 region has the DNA TGTGCCAGCAGCTGGGGGACAGGAGAAGTCGGCGAGCAGTACTTC.

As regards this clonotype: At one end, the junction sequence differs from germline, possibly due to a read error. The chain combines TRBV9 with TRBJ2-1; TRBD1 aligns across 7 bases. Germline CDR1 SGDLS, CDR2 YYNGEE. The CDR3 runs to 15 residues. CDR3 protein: CANSVEGQAYNEQFF. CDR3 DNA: TGTGCCAACAGCGTAGAAGGACAGGCCTACAATGAGCAGTTCTTC. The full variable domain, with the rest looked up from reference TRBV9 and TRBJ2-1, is DSGVTQTPKHLITATGQRVTLRCSPRSGDLSVYWYQQSLDQGLQFLIQYYNGEERAKGNILERFSAQQFPDLHSELNLSSLELGDSALYFCANSVEGQAYNEQFFGPGTRLTVL.

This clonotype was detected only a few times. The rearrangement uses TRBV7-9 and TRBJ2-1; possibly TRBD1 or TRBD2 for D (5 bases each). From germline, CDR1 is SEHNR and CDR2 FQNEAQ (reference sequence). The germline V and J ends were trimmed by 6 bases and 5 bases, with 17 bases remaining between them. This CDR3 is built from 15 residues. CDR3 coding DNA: TGTGCCAGCAGTCAACTAATGGGACCCGACAATGAGCAGTTCTTC. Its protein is CASSQLMGPDNEQFF.

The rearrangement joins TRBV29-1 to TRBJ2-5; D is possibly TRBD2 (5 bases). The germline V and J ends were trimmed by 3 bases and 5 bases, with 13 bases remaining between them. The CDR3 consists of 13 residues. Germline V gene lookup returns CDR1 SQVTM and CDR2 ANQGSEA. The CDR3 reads CSVDDAGMETQYF. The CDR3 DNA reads TGCAGCGTTGACGACGCGGGTATGGAGACCCAGTACTTC. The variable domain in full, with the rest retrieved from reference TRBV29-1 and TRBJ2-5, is SAVISQKPSRDICQRGTSLTIQCQVDSQVTMMFWYRQQPGQSLTLIATANQGSEATYESGFVIDKFPISRPNLTFSTLTVSNMSPEDSSIYLCSVDDAGMETQYFGPGTRLLVL.

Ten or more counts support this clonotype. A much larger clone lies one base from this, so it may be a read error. CDR3 in amino acids: CASSQAVSGANVRTF. For the CDR3, the DNA is TGTGCCAGCAGCCAAGCCGTCTCTGGGGCCAACGTCCGGACTTTC. The chain couples TRBV3-1 to TRBJ2-6; perhaps TRBD1 as D (5 bases). Looked up from germline, CDR1 is LGHDT and CDR2 is YNNKEL (reference sequence). The CDR3 consists of 15 residues. Combining the CDR3 with reference TRBV3-1 and TRBJ2-6 gives the whole variable domain DTAVSQTPKYLVTQMGNDKSIKCEQNLGHDTMYWYKQDSKKFLKIMFSYNNKELIINETVPNRFSPKSPDKAHLNLHINSLELGDSAVYFCASSQAVSGANVRTFGAGSRLTVL.

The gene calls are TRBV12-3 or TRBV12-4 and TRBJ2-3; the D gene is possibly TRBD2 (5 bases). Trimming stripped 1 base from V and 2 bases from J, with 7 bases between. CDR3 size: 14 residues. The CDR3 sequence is CASSLVTTTDTQYF. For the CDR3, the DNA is TGTGCCAGCAGTTTAGTGACTACCACAGATACGCAGTATTTT.

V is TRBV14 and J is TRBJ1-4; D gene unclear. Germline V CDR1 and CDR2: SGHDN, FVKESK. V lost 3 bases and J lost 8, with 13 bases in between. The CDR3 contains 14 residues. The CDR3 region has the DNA TGTGCCAGCAGCCAGGGTCCCCCCAGGGAAAAACTGTTTTTT. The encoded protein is CASSQGPPREKLFF.

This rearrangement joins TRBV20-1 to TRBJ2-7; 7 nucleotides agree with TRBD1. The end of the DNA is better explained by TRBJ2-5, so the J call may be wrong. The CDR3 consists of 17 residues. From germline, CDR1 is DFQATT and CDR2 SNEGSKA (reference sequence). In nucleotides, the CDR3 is TGCAGTGCTAGAGATTCACGGGCAGGGGGTTCAAGAGAGACCCAGTACTTC. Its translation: CSARDSRAGGSRETQYF.

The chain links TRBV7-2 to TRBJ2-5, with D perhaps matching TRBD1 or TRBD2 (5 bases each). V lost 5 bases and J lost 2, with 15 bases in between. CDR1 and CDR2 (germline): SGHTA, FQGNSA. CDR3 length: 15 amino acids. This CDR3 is CASSVTPGPQETQYF. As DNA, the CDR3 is TGTGCCAGCAGCGTCACTCCGGGACCTCAAGAGACCCAGTACTTC.

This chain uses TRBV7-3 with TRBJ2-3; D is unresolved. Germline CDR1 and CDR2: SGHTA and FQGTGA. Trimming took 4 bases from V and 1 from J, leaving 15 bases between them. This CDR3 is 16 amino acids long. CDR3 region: CASSSCPRLCTDTQYF. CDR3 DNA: TGTGCCAGCAGCTCCTGCCCCCGACTCTGCACAGATACGCAGTATTTT.

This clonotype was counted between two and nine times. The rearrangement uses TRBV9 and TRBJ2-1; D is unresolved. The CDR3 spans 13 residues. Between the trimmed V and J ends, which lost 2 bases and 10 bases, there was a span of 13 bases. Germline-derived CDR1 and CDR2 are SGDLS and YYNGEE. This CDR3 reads CASSVQEVKEQFF. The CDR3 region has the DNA TGTGCCAGCAGCGTCCAGGAAGTTAAAGAGCAGTTCTTC.

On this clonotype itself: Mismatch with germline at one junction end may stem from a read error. The CDR3 loop is CASSLEDRVDEQFF. CDR3 DNA sequence: TGCGCCAGCAGTTTGGAGGACAGGGTGGATGAGCAGTTCTTC. V gene TRBV5-1 combines with J gene TRBJ2-1, with 8 bases fitting TRBD1. The germline CDR1 and CDR2 sequences are SGHRS and YFSETQ. The CDR3 covers 14 residues.

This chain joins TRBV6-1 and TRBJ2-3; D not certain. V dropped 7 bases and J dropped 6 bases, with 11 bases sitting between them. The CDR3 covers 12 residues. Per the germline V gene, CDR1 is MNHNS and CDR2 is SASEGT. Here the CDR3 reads CASNHIGDTQYF. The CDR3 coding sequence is TGTGCCAGCAATCACATTGGGGATACGCAGTATTTT.

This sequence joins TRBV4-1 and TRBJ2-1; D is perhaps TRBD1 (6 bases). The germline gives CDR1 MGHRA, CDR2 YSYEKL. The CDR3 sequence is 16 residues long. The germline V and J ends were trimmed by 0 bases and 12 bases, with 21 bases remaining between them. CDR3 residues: CASSQEGGIITSLQFF. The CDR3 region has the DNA TGCGCCAGCAGCCAAGAAGGGGGAATCATCACAAGTTTGCAGTTCTTC.

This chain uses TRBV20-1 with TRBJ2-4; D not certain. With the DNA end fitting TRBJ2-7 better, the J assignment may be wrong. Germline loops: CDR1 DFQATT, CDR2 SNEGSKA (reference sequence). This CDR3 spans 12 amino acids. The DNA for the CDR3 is TGCAGTGTCCGCACTCCAACCAGCGAGCAGTACTTC. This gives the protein CSVRTPTSEQYF.

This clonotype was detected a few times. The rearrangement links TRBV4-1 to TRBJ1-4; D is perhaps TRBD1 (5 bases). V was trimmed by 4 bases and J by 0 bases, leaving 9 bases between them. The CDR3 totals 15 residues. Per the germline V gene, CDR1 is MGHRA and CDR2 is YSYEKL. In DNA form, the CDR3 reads TGCGCCAGCAGCCGAGACAGTTCAACTAATGAAAAACTGTTTTTT. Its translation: CASSRDSSTNEKLFF.

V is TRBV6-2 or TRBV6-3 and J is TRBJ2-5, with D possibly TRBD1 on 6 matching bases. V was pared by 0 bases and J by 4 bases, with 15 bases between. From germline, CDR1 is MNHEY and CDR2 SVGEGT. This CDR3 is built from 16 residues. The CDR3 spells CASSYSTSDSSETQYF. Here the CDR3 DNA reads TGTGCCAGCAGTTACTCGACATCGGACAGTTCAGAGACCCAGTACTTC.

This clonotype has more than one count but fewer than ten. The CDR3 sequence is CASSLGQGHQYF. The CDR3 coding sequence is TGCGCCAGCAGCTTGGGACAGGGACACCAGTACTTC. This sequence joins TRBV5-1 and TRBJ2-5, with 7 bases that match TRBD1. The CDR3 has 12 residues. In germline, CDR1 is SGHRS, CDR2 YFSETQ. The trim removed 0 bases at V and 10 bases at J, leaving 3 bases unmatched.

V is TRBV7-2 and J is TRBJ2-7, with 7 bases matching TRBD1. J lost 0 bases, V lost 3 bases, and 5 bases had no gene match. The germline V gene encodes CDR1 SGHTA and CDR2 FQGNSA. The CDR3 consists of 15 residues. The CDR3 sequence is CASSLTGTYSYEQYF. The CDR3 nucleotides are TGTGCCAGCAGCTTGACAGGGACCTACTCCTACGAGCAGTACTTC.

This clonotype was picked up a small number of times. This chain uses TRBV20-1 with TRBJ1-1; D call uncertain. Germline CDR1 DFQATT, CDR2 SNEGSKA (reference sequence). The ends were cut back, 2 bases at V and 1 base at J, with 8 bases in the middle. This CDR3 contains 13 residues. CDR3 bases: TGCAGTGCTAGACCCCGACAGAACACTGAAGCTTTCTTT. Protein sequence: CSARPRQNTEAFF.